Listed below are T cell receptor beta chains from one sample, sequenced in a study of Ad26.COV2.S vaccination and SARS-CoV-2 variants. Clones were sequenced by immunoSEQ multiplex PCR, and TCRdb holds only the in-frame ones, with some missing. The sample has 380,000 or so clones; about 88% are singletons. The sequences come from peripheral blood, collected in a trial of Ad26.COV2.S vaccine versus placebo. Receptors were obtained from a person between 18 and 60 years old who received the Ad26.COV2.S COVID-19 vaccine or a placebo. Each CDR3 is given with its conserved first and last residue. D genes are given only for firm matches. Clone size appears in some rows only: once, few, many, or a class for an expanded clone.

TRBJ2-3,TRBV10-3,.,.,TGTGCCATCATAGACGACGGGGATACGCAGTATTTT,CAIIDDGDTQYF
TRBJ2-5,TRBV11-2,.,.,TGTGCCAGCAGCTTAGTAACAGGCCAAGAGACCCAGTACTTC,CASSLVTGQETQYF
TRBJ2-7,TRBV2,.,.,TGTGCCAGCAGTGAGACCTCCTACGAGCAGTACTTC,CASSETSYEQYF
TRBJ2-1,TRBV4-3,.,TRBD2,TGCGCCAGCAGCTTGCGGACTAGCGGGAGTGGTAATGAGCAGTTCTTC,CASSLRTSGSGNEQFF
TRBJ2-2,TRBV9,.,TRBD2,TGTGCCAGCAGCGTAGCTAGCGGGAGGACCGGGGAGCTGTTTTTT,CASSVASGRTGELFF
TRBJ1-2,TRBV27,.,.,TGTGCCAGCAAGTATCAGGGAAGCAACTATGGCTACACCTTC,CASKYQGSNYGYTF
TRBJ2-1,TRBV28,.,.,TGTGCCAGCATATTGGACAGCTCCTACAATGAGCAGTTCTTC,CASILDSSYNEQFF
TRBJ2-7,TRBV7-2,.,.,TGTGCCAGCAGCTTACGGGACGGGTTGGGCTACGAGCAGTACTTC,CASSLRDGLGYEQYF
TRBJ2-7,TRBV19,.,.,TGTGCCAGTAGTATAGGAGTTAGCAACGAGCAGTACTTC,CASSIGVSNEQYF
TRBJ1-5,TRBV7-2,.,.,TGTGCCAGCAGCTTAGACAGATGGAATCAGCCCCAGCATTTT,CASSLDRWNQPQHF
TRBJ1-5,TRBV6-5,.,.,TGTGCCAGCAGTTCCCAGAATCAGCCCCAGCATTTT,CASSSQNQPQHF
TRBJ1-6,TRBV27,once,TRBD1,TGTGCCAGCAGCCCCTACGGGGAGCGACAGGGGGGTTCACCCCTCCACTTT,CASSPYGERQGGSPLHF
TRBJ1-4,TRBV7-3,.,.,TGTGCCAGCAGCTTAACCTCAGGCGCACGGGAGGAACTGTTTTTT,CASSLTSGAREELFF
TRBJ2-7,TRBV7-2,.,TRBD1,TGTGCCAGCAGCTTAATTTCGGGGACAGTCCCCATCGAGCAGTACTTC,CASSLISGTVPIEQYF